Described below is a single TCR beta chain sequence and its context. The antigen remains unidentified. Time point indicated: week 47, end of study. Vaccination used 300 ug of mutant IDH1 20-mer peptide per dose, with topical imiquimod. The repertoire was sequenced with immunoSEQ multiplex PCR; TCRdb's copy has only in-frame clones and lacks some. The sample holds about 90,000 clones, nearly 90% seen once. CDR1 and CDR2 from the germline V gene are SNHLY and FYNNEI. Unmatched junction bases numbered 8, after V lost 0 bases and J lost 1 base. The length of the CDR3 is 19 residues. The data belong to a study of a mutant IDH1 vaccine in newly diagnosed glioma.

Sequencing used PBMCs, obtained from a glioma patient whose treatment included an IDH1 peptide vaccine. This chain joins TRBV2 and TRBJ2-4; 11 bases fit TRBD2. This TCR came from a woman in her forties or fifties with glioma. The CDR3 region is CASSEALTRTSGAKNIQYF. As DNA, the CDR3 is TGTGCCAGCAGTGAAGCGCTGACTCGGACTAGCGGGGCCAAAAACATTCAGTACTTC.